Presented here are 18 T cell receptor beta chains from one specimen sequenced in a study of T cells in Graves' hyperthyroidism and ophthalmopathy. Amplification of TCR beta CDR3 regions was performed using RNA transcripts as template. First-round RT-PCR targeting the TCR CDR3 was performed with the HTBI primer set. MiXCR, applied by TCRdb to the multiplex PCR reads, yields one record per CDR3 protein. The sample yields a few hundred thousand distinct CDR3 sequences, around 15% seen once. The sample comprised blood. The receptors were gathered from a woman aged 45-60 years with Graves' hyperthyroidism that later progressed to Graves' ophthalmopathy.

This clonotype came up a few times. The rearrangement links TRBV5-4 to TRBJ2-1, with D unclear. The V end lost 2 bases, the J end lost 7 bases, and 10 bases lay between the germline ends. Germline CDR1 is SGHNT and CDR2 is YYREEE (reference sequence). The CDR3 covers 13 residues. CDR3 amino acids: CASSFAPGNEQFF. The CDR3 DNA reads TGTGCCAGCAGCTTCGCACCAGGAAATGAGCAGTTCTTC.

This clonotype has a handful of counts. V is TRBV4-2 and J is TRBJ2-1; D not resolved. V dropped 3 bases and J dropped 7 bases, with 7 bases sitting between them. The CDR3 contains 12 residues. Per the germline V gene, CDR1 is LGHNA and CDR2 is YNFKEQ. The CDR3 region has the DNA TGTGCCAGCAGCCAGGACCGGAATGAGCAGTTCTTC. This sequence encodes CASSQDRNEQFF.

The sample holds many counts of this clonotype. This chain links TRBV29-1 with TRBJ2-3, with 9 positions matching TRBD2. V lost 4 bases to trimming and J lost 5 bases; unmatched junction nucleotides: 7. From germline, CDR1 is SQVTM and CDR2 ANQGSEA. The CDR3 covers 14 residues. The CDR3 DNA follows: TGCAGCGTTGCATTGCGGGAGGGCCTAGATACGCAGTATTTT. This sequence encodes CSVALREGLDTQYF.

J is TRBJ2-7 and V is TRBV19; D perhaps matches TRBD1 (6 bases). Germline V lookup: CDR1 LNHDA, CDR2 SQIVND (reference sequence). Deletions cut 3 bases from V and 2 bases from J, with 14 bases between. This CDR3 comprises 15 residues. CDR3 nucleotide sequence: TGTGCCAGTAGTATGTGGACAGCCGGAGCCTACGAGCAGTACTTC. Its translation: CASSMWTAGAYEQYF. Full variable domain (rest looked up from reference TRBV19 and TRBJ2-7): DGGITQSPKYLFRKEGQNVTLSCEQNLNHDAMYWYRQDPGQGLRLIYYSQIVNDFQKGDIAEGYSVSREKKESFPLTVTSAQKNPTAFYLCASSMWTAGAYEQYFGPGTRLTVT.

The chain combines TRBV29-1 with TRBJ1-3, with a possible D match to TRBD1 (5 bases). Germline lookup yields CDR1 SQVTM and CDR2 ANQGSEA. The ends were cut back, 2 bases at V and 0 bases at J, with 11 bases in the middle. There are 15 residues in the CDR3. The CDR3 DNA is TGCAGCGTTGAATCGGGGACCAACTCTGGAAACACCATATATTTT. This sequence encodes CSVESGTNSGNTIYF.

The CDR3 loop is CASSSPSLAGADTQYF. In DNA form, the CDR3 reads TGTGCCAGCAGCTCCCCCTCCCTAGCGGGAGCAGATACGCAGTATTTT. This chain uses TRBV7-9 with TRBJ2-3; 10 nucleotides line up with TRBD2. This CDR3 has 16 amino acids. Looked up from germline, CDR1 is SEHNR and CDR2 is FQNEAQ (reference sequence). The ends lost 4 bases at V and 4 bases at J; junction bases unmatched: 8.

This clonotype was recorded at least ten times. The chain links TRBV12-3 or TRBV12-4 to TRBJ1-1; 10 positions agree with TRBD1. The J segment lost 12 bases and the V segment lost 4 bases, leaving 5 bases of the junction unmatched. This CDR3 is 12 amino acids long. This CDR3 is CASSSRTGGTFF. The DNA for the CDR3 is TGTGCCAGCAGTTCGAGGACAGGGGGAACTTTCTTT.

This clonotype was seen at least ten times. The chain uses TRBV11-1 and TRBJ2-7, with D unresolved. V was cut by 4 bases and J by 7 bases, with 20 bases left in between. Germline V gene sequence: CDR1 SGHAT, CDR2 FQDESV (reference sequence). The CDR3 has 15 amino acids. CDR3 sequence reads: CASSSRRARPSEQYF. The CDR3 DNA is TGTGCCAGCAGCTCCCGTCGAGCGAGACCCTCGGAGCAGTACTTC.

This clonotype was observed many times. The CDR3 DNA reads TGTGCCAGCAGCTTAGGAGGACAGGGCACAGATACGCAGTATTTT. Residues: CASSLGGQGTDTQYF. V usage is TRBV7-2 and J usage is TRBJ2-3; 7 bases line up with TRBD1. The CDR3 sequence is 15 residues long. Germline values: CDR1 SGHTA, CDR2 FQGNSA. V gave up 1 base and J gave up 1 base; unmatched junction bases: 2.

This clonotype has ten or more counts. The genes are TRBV5-1 and TRBJ2-2; D gene ambiguous. Germline V gives CDR1 SGHRS, CDR2 YFSETQ. Trimming removed 0 bases at V and 0 bases at J, with 3 bases between. CDR3 size: 14 residues. The CDR3 reads CASSLDPNTGELFF. CDR3 nucleotides: TGCGCCAGCAGCTTGGATCCGAACACCGGGGAGCTGTTTTTT.

At least ten counts were recorded for this clonotype. This chain links TRBV20-1 with TRBJ2-5; no clear D gene. V was trimmed by 1 base and J by 9 bases, leaving 9 bases between them. The CDR3 runs to 11 residues. Germline values: CDR1 DFQATT, CDR2 SNEGSKA (reference sequence). The CDR3 DNA reads as TGCAGTGCTAGAGGCCGTGGGGCCCAGTACTTC. Its protein is CSARGRGAQYF.

This clonotype was detected ten times or more. This chain links TRBV6-6 with TRBJ2-1, with D tentatively TRBD2 (7 bases). This CDR3 contains 15 residues. V was cut by 2 bases and J by 6 bases, with 14 bases left in between. Germline loops: CDR1 MNHNY, CDR2 SVGAGI (reference sequence). The CDR3 sequence: CASSYGGASGNEQFF. Here the CDR3 DNA reads TGTGCCAGCAGTTACGGGGGGGCTAGCGGCAATGAGCAGTTCTTC.

This clonotype was seen many times. The chain joins TRBV6-2 or TRBV6-3 to TRBJ2-1; 11 nucleotides agree with TRBD2. The CDR3 runs 13 residues. Germline CDR1 MNHEY, CDR2 SVGEGT. V was pared by 10 bases and J by 6 bases, with 5 bases of the junction left unmatched. CDR3 amino acids: CATSGRRGNEQFF. As DNA, the CDR3 is TGTGCCACTAGCGGGAGGAGGGGCAATGAGCAGTTCTTC.

This clonotype was detected many times. The chain carries TRBV28 and TRBJ1-3; possibly TRBD1 for D (5 bases). Trimming left V 7 bases short and J 4 bases short, with 20 bases between. The CDR3 is 16 residues long. The germline V gene has CDR1 MDHEN and CDR2 SYDVKM. In nucleotides, the CDR3 is TGTGCCAGCACCCTGTCTGGGGGGAAGGCAGGAAACACCATATATTTT. Amino acids: CASTLSGGKAGNTIYF.

This chain connects TRBV14 to TRBJ2-7; 12 bases fit TRBD2. CDR1 SGHDN and CDR2 FVKESK come from the germline V gene. Trimming cost V 6 bases and J 6 bases; bases outside gene matches: 6. The length of the CDR3 is 14 residues. As DNA, the CDR3 is TGTGCCAGCAGTGGTGGGACTAGCGGGCCCGAGCAGTACTTC. Translated, it gives CASSGGTSGPEQYF.

This clonotype came up many times. The chain uses TRBV27 and TRBJ1-1; D is possibly TRBD1 (6 bases). Germline V gene lookup returns CDR1 MNHEY and CDR2 SMNVEV (reference sequence). Trimming took 4 bases from V and 2 from J, leaving 14 bases between them. This CDR3 spans 15 amino acids. DNA of the CDR3: TGTGCCAGCAGTTCCCCCCAACAGGGCAACACTGAAGCTTTCTTT. Encoded protein: CASSSPQQGNTEAFF.

V gene TRBV4-1 combines with J gene TRBJ2-1, with 7 bases matching TRBD2. The CDR3 consists of 15 residues. From germline, CDR1 is MGHRA and CDR2 YSYEKL. Trimming removed 2 bases from V and 2 bases from J; junction bases left unmatched: 3. CDR3 DNA: TGCGCCAGCAGCCAACTGGGGACTACCTACAATGAGCAGTTCTTC. Its protein is CASSQLGTTYNEQFF.

This clonotype appeared many times. The chain employs TRBV18 and TRBJ2-7; 7 bases map to TRBD1. Germline V CDR1 and CDR2: KGHSH, LQKENI. The CDR3 totals 13 residues. The V and J ends lost 2 bases and 5 bases, in that order; junction bases with no gene match: 3. CDR3 sequence: CASSPAGGNEQYF. The CDR3 nucleotides read TGTGCCAGCTCACCAGCAGGGGGTAACGAGCAGTACTTC.